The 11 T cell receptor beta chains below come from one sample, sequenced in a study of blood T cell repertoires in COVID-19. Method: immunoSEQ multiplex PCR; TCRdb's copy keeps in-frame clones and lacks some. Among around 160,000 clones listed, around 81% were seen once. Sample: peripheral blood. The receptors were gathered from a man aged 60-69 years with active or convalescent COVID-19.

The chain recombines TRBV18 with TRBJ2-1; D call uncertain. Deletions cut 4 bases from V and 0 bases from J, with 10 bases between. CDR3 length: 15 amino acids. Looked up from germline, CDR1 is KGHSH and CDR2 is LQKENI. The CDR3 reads CASSRPESSYNEQFF. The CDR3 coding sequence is TGTGCCAGCTCACGTCCCGAGAGCTCCTACAATGAGCAGTTCTTC.

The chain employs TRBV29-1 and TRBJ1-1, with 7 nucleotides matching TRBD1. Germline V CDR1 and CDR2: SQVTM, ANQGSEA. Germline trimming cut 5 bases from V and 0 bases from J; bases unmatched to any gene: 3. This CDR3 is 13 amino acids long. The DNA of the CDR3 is TGCAGCGTTCGGACAGGCGTGAACACTGAAGCTTTCTTT. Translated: CSVRTGVNTEAFF.

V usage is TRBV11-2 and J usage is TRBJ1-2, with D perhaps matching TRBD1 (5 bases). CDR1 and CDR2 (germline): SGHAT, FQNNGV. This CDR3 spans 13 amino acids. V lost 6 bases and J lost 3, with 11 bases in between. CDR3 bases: TGTGCCAGCAGTACGACAGAGGACTATGGCTACACCTTC. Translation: CASSTTEDYGYTF.

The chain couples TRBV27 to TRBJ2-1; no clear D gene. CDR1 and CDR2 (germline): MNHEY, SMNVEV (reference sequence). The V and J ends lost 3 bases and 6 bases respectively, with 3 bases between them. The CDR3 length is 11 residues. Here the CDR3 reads CASSFINEQFF. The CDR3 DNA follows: TGTGCCAGCAGTTTCATCAATGAGCAGTTCTTC.

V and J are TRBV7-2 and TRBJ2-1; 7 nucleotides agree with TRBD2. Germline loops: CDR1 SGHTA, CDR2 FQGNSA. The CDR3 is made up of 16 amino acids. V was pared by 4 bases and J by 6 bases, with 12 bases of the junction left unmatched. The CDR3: CASSSTMGGVGNEQFF. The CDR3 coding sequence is TGTGCCAGCAGCTCTACCATGGGGGGGGTTGGCAATGAGCAGTTCTTC.

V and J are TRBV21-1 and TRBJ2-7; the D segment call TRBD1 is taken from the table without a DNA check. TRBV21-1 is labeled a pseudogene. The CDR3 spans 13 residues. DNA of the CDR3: TGTGCCAGCAGCGGACAGACCTACTACGAGCAGTACTTC. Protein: CASSGQTYYEQYF.

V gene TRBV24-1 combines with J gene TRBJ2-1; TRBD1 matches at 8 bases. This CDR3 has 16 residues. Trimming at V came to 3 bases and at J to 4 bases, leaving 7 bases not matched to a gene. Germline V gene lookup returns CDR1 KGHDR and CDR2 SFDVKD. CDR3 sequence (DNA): TGTGCCACCAGTGATCTCCAGGGGGCCCCGTACAATGAGCAGTTCTTC. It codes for CATSDLQGAPYNEQFF.

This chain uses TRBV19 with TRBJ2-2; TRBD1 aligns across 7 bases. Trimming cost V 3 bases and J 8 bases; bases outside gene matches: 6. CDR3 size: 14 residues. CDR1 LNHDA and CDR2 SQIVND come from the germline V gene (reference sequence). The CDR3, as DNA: TGTGCCAGTAGTATTCAGGGGGAAGTAGGGGAGCTGTTTTTT. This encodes CASSIQGEVGELFF. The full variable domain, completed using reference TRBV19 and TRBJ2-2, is DGGITQSPKYLFRKEGQNVTLSCEQNLNHDAMYWYRQDPGQGLRLIYYSQIVNDFQKGDIAEGYSVSREKKESFPLTVTSAQKNPTAFYLCASSIQGEVGELFFGEGSRLTVL.

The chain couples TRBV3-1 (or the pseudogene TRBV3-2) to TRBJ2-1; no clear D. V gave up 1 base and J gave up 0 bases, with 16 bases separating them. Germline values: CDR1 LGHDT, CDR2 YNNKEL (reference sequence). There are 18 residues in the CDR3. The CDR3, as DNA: TGTGCCAGCAGCCAAGTTTTCAGGCCCTTGAGCTCCTACAATGAGCAGTTCTTC. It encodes CASSQVFRPLSSYNEQFF.

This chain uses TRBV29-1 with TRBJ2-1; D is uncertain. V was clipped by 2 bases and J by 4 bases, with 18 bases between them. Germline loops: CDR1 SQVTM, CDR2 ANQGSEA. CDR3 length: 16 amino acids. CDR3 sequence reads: CSVELVLRLSYNEQFF. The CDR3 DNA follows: TGCAGCGTTGAATTAGTCCTCCGTCTCTCATACAATGAGCAGTTCTTC.

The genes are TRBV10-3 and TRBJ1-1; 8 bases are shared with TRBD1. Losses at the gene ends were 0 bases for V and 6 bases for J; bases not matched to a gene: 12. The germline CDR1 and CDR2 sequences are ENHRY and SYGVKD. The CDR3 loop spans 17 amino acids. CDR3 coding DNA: TGTGCCATCAGTGAGTCGACCCTCCAGGGGGCAACGGCTGAAGCTTTCTTT. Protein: CAISESTLQGATAEAFF.